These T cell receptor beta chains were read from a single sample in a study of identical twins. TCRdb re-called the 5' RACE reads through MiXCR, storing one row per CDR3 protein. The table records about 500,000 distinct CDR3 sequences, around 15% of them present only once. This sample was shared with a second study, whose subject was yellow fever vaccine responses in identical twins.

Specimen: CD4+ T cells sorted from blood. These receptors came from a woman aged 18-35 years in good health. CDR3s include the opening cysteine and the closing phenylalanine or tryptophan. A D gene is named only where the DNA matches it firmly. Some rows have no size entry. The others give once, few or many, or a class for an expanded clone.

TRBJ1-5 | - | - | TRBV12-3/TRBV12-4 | TGTGCCAGCTCGAGGGGCAGCGACAATCAGCCCCAGCATTTT | CASSRGSDNQPQHF
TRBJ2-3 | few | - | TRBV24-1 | TGTGCCACCAGTGACCCACGGGGGACGCAGTATTTT | CATSDPRGTQYF
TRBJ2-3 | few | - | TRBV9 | TGTGCCAGCAGCGTAGCTCTCGGCTCCCCATCTACGCAGTATTTT | CASSVALGSPSTQYF
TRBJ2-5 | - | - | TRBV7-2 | TGTGCCAGCAGCTTAGTGGGGGGGCGAGAGACCCAGTACTTC | CASSLVGGRETQYF
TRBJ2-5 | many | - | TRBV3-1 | TGTGCCAGCAGCCATCCAGTTGAGACCCAGTACTTC | CASSHPVETQYF
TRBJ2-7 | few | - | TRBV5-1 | TGCGCCAGCAGCTTGGGACAGTGGGACGAGCAGTACTTC | CASSLGQWDEQYF
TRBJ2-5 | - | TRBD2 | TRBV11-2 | TGTGCCAGCAGCTTAGGGACTAGCGGGAGGGGAGAGACCCAGTACTTC | CASSLGTSGRGETQYF
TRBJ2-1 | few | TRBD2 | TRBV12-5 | TGTGCTAGTGGTTCGGAACTAGCGGGAGGTGGCAATGAGCAGTTCTTC | CASGSELAGGGNEQFF
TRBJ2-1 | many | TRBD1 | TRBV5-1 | TGCGCCAGCAGCTTCGGACAGGGTTACAACAATGAGCAGTTCTTC | CASSFGQGYNNEQFF
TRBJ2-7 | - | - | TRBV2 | TGTGCCAGCAGTGAGATTGATGTTTCCTACGAGCAGTACTTC | CASSEIDVSYEQYF
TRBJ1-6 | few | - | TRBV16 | TGTGCCAGCAGACCCCCCCGCGGGTTGTCACCCCTCCACTTT | CASRPPRGLSPLHF
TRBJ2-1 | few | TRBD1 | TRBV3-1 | TGTGCCAGCATCGCCCGGGACAGTCCCTTCAATGAGCAGTTCTTC | CASIARDSPFNEQFF
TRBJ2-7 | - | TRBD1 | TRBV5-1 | TGCGCCAGCACAGGGGGAAGGTACGAGCAGTACTTC | CASTGGRYEQYF
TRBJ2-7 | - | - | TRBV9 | TGTGCCAGCAGCGGTACCGGGACATCCACAGACGAGCAGTACTTC | CASSGTGTSTDEQYF
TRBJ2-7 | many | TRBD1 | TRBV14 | TGCGCCAGCAGTAGGGACAGCCCCTACGAGCAGTACTTC | CASSRDSPYEQYF
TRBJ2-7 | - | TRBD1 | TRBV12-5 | TGTGCTAGTGGTTTAGAGATCGGGACAGGGTTCTACGAGCAGTACTTC | CASGLEIGTGFYEQYF
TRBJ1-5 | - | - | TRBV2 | TGTGCCAGCACTTGGGGGAGCAATCAGCCCCAGCATTTT | CASTWGSNQPQHF
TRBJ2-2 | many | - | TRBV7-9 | TGTGCCAGCAGCCCTCGACGGACGAACACCGGGGAGCTGTTTTTT | CASSPRRTNTGELFF
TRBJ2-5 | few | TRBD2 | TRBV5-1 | TGCGCCAGCAGCCTTTCAGGCGGGGGAGAGACCCAGTACTTC | CASSLSGGGETQYF
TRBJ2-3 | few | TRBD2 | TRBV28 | TGTGCCAGCAGTTACCTCGGACTAGGTAGCACAGATACGCAGTATTTT | CASSYLGLGSTDTQYF
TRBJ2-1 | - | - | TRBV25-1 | TGTGCCAGCAGTGGTGTGGGGGCCAATGAGCAGTTCTTC | CASSGVGANEQFF
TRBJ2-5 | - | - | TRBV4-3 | TGCGCCAGCAGCCAAGTCTGGCCGGGGGCAAAACTAGTGGGGCTGAGGGACCAAGAGACCCAGTACTTC | CASSQVWPGAKLVGLRDQETQYF
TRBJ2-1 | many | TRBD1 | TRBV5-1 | TGCGCCACCCACCCAGGGGGCTTCTACAATGAGCAGTTCTTC | CATHPGGFYNEQFF
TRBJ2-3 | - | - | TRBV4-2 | TGTGCCAGCAGCCAAGGGGACGGCTACATAAATACGCAGTATTTT | CASSQGDGYINTQYF
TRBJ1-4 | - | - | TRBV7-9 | TGTGCCAGCAGCTCTGGTGGTGCGGCTAATGAAAAACTGTTTTTT | CASSSGGAANEKLFF
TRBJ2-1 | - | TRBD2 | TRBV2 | TGTGCCAGCAGTAACCGGGACTACGTATCCCTATATTACAATGAGCAGTTCTTC | CASSNRDYVSLYYNEQFF
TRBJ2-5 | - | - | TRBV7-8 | TGTGCCAGCAGCTCACCTACCGGGGCCCGGGAGACCCAGTACTTC | CASSSPTGARETQYF
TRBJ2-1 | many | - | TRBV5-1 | TGCGCCAGCAGCTTACTAGTCTCCGGTAACAATGAGCAGTTCTTC | CASSLLVSGNNEQFF
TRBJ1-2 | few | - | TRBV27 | TGTGCCAGCAGGGCCGGGGGGGCCCCTAACTATGGCTACACCTTC | CASRAGGAPNYGYTF
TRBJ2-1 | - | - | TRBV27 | TGTGCCAGCAGTTTACTAGCATTTGGTGAGCAGTTCTTC | CASSLLAFGEQFF
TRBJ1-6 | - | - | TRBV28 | TGTGCCAGCAGGAAAGGACAGAACTCCTATAATTCACCCCTCCACTTT | CASRKGQNSYNSPLHF
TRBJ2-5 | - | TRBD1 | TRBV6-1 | TGTGCCAGCACCGGACAGGGGGCGCTAACAGAGACCCAGTACTTC | CASTGQGALTETQYF
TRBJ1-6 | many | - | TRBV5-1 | TGCGCCAGCAGCTACGGGGTTCCAAGTATGCGTTCACCCCTCCACTTT | CASSYGVPSMRSPLHF
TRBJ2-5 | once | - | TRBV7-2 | TGTGCCAGCAGATGGAACGGGGAGACCCAGTACTTC | CASRWNGETQYF
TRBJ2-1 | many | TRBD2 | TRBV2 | TGTGCCAGCAGTGAAGCGCTTGGTAGCGGGAGTGAGCAGTTCTTC | CASSEALGSGSEQFF
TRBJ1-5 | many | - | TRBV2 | TGTGCCAGCACCCGGACGGAAAATCAGCCCCAGCATTTT | CASTRTENQPQHF
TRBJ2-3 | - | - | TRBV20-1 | TGCAGTGCTAGATACCAGCGAGTCGATACGCAGTATTTT | CSARYQRVDTQYF
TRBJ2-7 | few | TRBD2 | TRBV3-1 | TGTGCCAGCAGCCCGCGCGGGGGGGCCTACGAGCAGTACTTC | CASSPRGGAYEQYF
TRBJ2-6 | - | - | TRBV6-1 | TGTGCCAGCAGTGAAGCGGAGTCTGGGGCCAACGTCCTGACTTTC | CASSEAESGANVLTF
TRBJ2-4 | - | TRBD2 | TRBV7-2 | TGTGCCAGCAGCTTAGGTATAGCGGGGAACATTCAGTACTTC | CASSLGIAGNIQYF
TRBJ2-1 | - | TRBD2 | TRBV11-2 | TGTGCCAGCAGCCCCCGTCGAGAAGGTAGCGGGATAGGATCGTACAATGAGCAGTTCTTC | CASSPRREGSGIGSYNEQFF